This is a list of T cell receptor beta chains from one sample in a study of cytomegalovirus exposure and HLA in healthy donors. Profiled with immunoSEQ multiplex PCR; TCRdb holds only in-frame clones, not every one. The sample shows 300,000 or so clones, roughly 81% of them seen only once. Specimen: PBMCs. The receptors were sampled from a woman between 40 and 55 years old in good health and CMV-seropositive. Each CDR3 is given with its conserved first and last residue. A D gene is named only where the DNA matches it firmly. Not all rows give a size; the values are once, few, many and, for expanded clones, a class.

cdr3_nt cdr3_aa clone_size j_call v_call d_call
TGCGCCAGCAATAGGGGGGCGGGAGGCCACTCTTACGAGCAGTACTTC CASNRGAGGHSYEQYF NA TRBJ2-7 TRBV5-1 TRBD2
TGTGCCAGCTCGCTTACCGGGACAGGGGTCAATGAGCAGTTCTTC CASSLTGTGVNEQFF once TRBJ2-1 TRBV18 TRBD1
TGTGCCAGCTCGCTCAACCGTGGGACTACACAAGAGACCCAGTACTTC CASSLNRGTTQETQYF NA TRBJ2-5 TRBV18 TRBD2
TGTGCCAGCAGCCGGACTAGCGGTTCCTACGAGCAGTACTTC CASSRTSGSYEQYF few TRBJ2-7 TRBV27 TRBD2
TGTGCCAGCAGTGGGGGACAGGGGATCGGTGGGGCCAACGTCCTGACTTTC CASSGGQGIGGANVLTF NA TRBJ2-6 TRBV25-1 TRBD1
TGCGCCAGCAGCCGGAGCCAGAATTACGAGCAGTACTTC CASSRSQNYEQYF NA TRBJ2-7 TRBV5-1 NA
TGTGCCATCAGTCGAGGTAGCGGGACTTCCACAGATACGCAGTATTTT CAISRGSGTSTDTQYF NA TRBJ2-3 TRBV10-3 TRBD2
TGCGCCAGCAGCTTGGAAGCTTCTGGTGGAAACACCATATATTTT CASSLEASGGNTIYF NA TRBJ1-3 TRBV5-1 NA
TGTGCCAGCAGCTTGGCCGGACAGGTGGTCTGGGAGACCCAGTACTTC CASSLAGQVVWETQYF NA TRBJ2-5 TRBV5-6 TRBD1
TGTGCCAGTAGCCGGACTAGCGGGAGTTCATTTGCTGGGGCCAACGTCCTGACTTTC CASSRTSGSSFAGANVLTF NA TRBJ2-6 TRBV19 TRBD2
TGTGCCAGCAGCGTCCTAGGGCTAGCGGGGGCCAATGAGCAGTTCTTC CASSVLGLAGANEQFF NA TRBJ2-1 TRBV14 TRBD2
TGTGCCAGTAGTCCCAGGACTCTTTTTGATCAGCCCCAGCATTTT CASSPRTLFDQPQHF NA TRBJ1-5 TRBV19 NA
TGTGCCAGCACAGTCTCTGGAAACACCATATATTTT CASTVSGNTIYF NA TRBJ1-3 TRBV28 NA
TGTGCCAGTAGTGGAGTAGGGGGAGACTATGGCTACACCTTC CASSGVGGDYGYTF NA TRBJ1-2 TRBV19 NA
TGTGCCAGCCGACCGGACAGGGTCAATCTGGAGACCCAGTACTTC CASRPDRVNLETQYF NA TRBJ2-5 TRBV2 TRBD1
TGTGCCAGCAGTTACTCCGGGAACACCGGGGAGCTGTTTTTT CASSYSGNTGELFF few TRBJ2-2 TRBV6-5 NA
TGTGCCAGTAGTGGACTAGCGGGAAGGGCAGATACGCAGTATTTT CASSGLAGRADTQYF NA TRBJ2-3 TRBV19 TRBD2
TGTGCCAGCAGCAACGAAGAGGAAAGCGGAAATGAGCAGTTCTTC CASSNEEESGNEQFF NA TRBJ2-1 TRBV21-1 NA
TGCGCCAGCAGCTTACAGGGGGCGCCAGAGACCCAGTACTTC CASSLQGAPETQYF NA TRBJ2-5 TRBV5-1 TRBD1
TGTGCCAGCAGTTTAGGCCAGGGCCTAAATCAGCCCCAGCATTTT CASSLGQGLNQPQHF NA TRBJ1-5 TRBV27 NA
TGTGCCAGCAGCTTAGGGCCGAACACTGAAGCTTTCTTT CASSLGPNTEAFF NA TRBJ1-1 TRBV11-3 NA
TGCGCCAGCAGCCAGGGAGACGGGGAGGTGAGGAAACTGTTTTTT CASSQGDGEVRKLFF NA TRBJ1-4 TRBV4-1 NA
TGTGCCATCAGTGAGTCGGGGCTCTCCTACGAGCAGTACTTC CAISESGLSYEQYF NA TRBJ2-7 TRBV10-3 NA
TGTGCCAGCAGCTTAAATAGCATTAGGAATTCACCCCTCCACTTT CASSLNSIRNSPLHF few TRBJ1-6 TRBV7-3 NA
TGTGCCAGCAGCTTAGAATCTAGCGGGAGCTCAGGCGGGGAGCTGTTTTTT CASSLESSGSSGGELFF few TRBJ2-2 TRBV7-6 TRBD2
TGTGCCAGCAGCTCCTCGTGGGAGGCAACAGATACGCAGTATTTT CASSSSWEATDTQYF NA TRBJ2-3 TRBV5-6 NA
TGTGCCAGCAGCTTAGATCCAGGGGGCTACGAGCAGTACTTC CASSLDPGGYEQYF NA TRBJ2-7 TRBV7-2 TRBD1
TGTGCCAGCAGTCAGTCGACGGCGGACTATGGCTACACCTTC CASSQSTADYGYTF NA TRBJ1-2 TRBV13 NA
TGTGCCAGCAGGGCGACATTCGGGACAGTAGCCATGACTAATGAAAAACTGTTTTTT CASRATFGTVAMTNEKLFF once TRBJ1-4 TRBV2 TRBD1
TGTGCCAGCAGTCCACGACTAGCGGGAGGTTTGACCGGGGAGCTGTTTTTT CASSPRLAGGLTGELFF NA TRBJ2-2 TRBV7-6 TRBD2
TGTGCCAGCAGCCTAGCTAGCCTCAATGAGCAGTTCTTC CASSLASLNEQFF NA TRBJ2-1 TRBV13 NA
TGTGCCAGTACGGAAACAGGGCAGAGGAATGGCTACACCTTC CASTETGQRNGYTF NA TRBJ1-2 TRBV27 NA
TGTGCCAGCTCACCCCAGGCAGGTTCCACTGAAGCTTTCTTT CASSPQAGSTEAFF NA TRBJ1-1 TRBV18 NA
TGTGCCAGCAGTCCCCCGACTAGCGGGAGGATCGAGCAGTACTTC CASSPPTSGRIEQYF once TRBJ2-7 TRBV6-5 TRBD2
TGTGCCAGCAGCTTGGCCCGCGGGGAGACCCAGTACTTC CASSLARGETQYF NA TRBJ2-5 TRBV9 NA
TGTGCCAGCAGCGACCCTTGGGGCGGGAGTCCCACCGGGGAGCTGTTTTTT CASSDPWGGSPTGELFF NA TRBJ2-2 TRBV9 TRBD2
TGTGCCAGCAGCCGTCGGGGATTGAACACTGAAGCTTTCTTT CASSRRGLNTEAFF NA TRBJ1-1 TRBV5-6 NA
TGTGCCAGCAGCTCCCCGAGCTCCTATAATTCACCCCTCCACTTT CASSSPSSYNSPLHF NA TRBJ1-6 TRBV28 NA
TGCGCCAGCAGCCATAACGTCGGGGGGTATGGCTACACCTTC CASSHNVGGYGYTF few TRBJ1-2 TRBV4-1 NA
TGTGCCAGCAGCTCAATAGCAGGGGGAAGAGGAGCTTTCTTT CASSSIAGGRGAFF NA TRBJ1-1 TRBV7-2 TRBD1
TGCGCCAGCAGCCAGGGTATCCTAGCGGGAGGGCGCGGAGATACGCAGTATTTT CASSQGILAGGRGDTQYF NA TRBJ2-3 TRBV5-1 TRBD2
TGCAGTGCTGGCAGCTACAATGAGCAGTTCTTC CSAGSYNEQFF few TRBJ2-1 TRBV20-1 NA
TGTGCCAGCAGACCTAGCGGGAGAAGTCCCGGGGAGCTGTTTTTT CASRPSGRSPGELFF NA TRBJ2-2 TRBV6-1 TRBD2
TGTGCCAGCAGCTTACAGGCCCCGACTAGCGGAGGGAATGAGCAGTTCTTC CASSLQAPTSGGNEQFF NA TRBJ2-1 TRBV7-2 TRBD2
TGTGCCAGCAGCTTAGGGAGACAGGGCTACGAGCAGTACTTC CASSLGRQGYEQYF NA TRBJ2-7 TRBV7-6 TRBD1
TGTGCCACCAGCCGGGACAGAACCTACGAGCAGTACTTC CATSRDRTYEQYF NA TRBJ2-7 TRBV15 TRBD1
TGTGCCAGCAGTTTAAAGGAGAGCTCCTACGAGCAGTACTTC CASSLKESSYEQYF NA TRBJ2-7 TRBV6-5 NA
TGTGCCAGCAGTGGGGGGCCTCGGAGCGAACCCTACAATGAGCAGTTCTTC CASSGGPRSEPYNEQFF NA TRBJ2-1 TRBV6-1 NA
TGTGCCAGCAGATCCAGGACAACGAAGCACGAGCAGTACTTC CASRSRTTKHEQYF NA TRBJ2-7 TRBV6-5 NA
TGCGCCAGCAGTACAGGGTCGAGCGGGAATGCCTACGAGCAGTACTTC CASSTGSSGNAYEQYF NA TRBJ2-7 TRBV5-1 NA
TGTGCCAGCAGCTTAGACCTAGCGGGACAAGAGACCCAGTACTTC CASSLDLAGQETQYF NA TRBJ2-5 TRBV7-9 TRBD2
TGTGCCACCAGCCCTGGACAGGGAAAGACCCACGAGCAGTACTTC CATSPGQGKTHEQYF NA TRBJ2-7 TRBV15 TRBD1
TGTGCCAGCAGCCTAGCGGGAGACACCGGGGAGCTGTTTTTT CASSLAGDTGELFF NA TRBJ2-2 TRBV9 TRBD2